What follows is one T cell receptor (beta chain) and its context. Its antigen is still unknown. The sample carries other DNA sequences with the same CDR3. Germline V gives CDR1 SGDLS, CDR2 YYNGEE. The V end was cut by 0 bases, the J end by 5 bases, with 5 bases between. CDR3 length: 12 residues. Regarding time point: week 35, safety follow-up. A single vaccine dose contained 300 ug of mutant IDH1 20-mer peptide, and topical imiquimod was used with it. Donor tumors were new WHO grade 3 or 4 IDH1-mutant, ATRX-lost astrocytomas. The data are from a study of a mutant IDH1 vaccine in newly diagnosed glioma. On the study more broadly: Of treated patients, around 60% were men and roughly 40% women, averaging roughly 37 years. Weeks 35 and 47 hosted visits V12 and V13, respectively.

Produced via immunoSEQ multiplex PCR; TCRdb's table is partial and in-frame only. Found here are fewer than 35,000 clones, more than 75% of them singletons; the top ten hold approximately 15%. The sample consisted of PBMCs, taken from a glioma patient whose treatment included an IDH1 peptide vaccine. The chain recombines TRBV9 with TRBJ1-1; no clear D gene. The source of this sequence is a man in his thirties or forties with glioma. CDR3 in amino acids: CASSVVGTEAFF. As DNA, the CDR3 is TGTGCCAGCAGCGTAGTTGGAACTGAAGCTTTCTTT.